This T cell receptor (beta chain) was captured in a study of ipilimumab plus nivolumab after autologous stem cell transplantation. Findings of the study overall: The authors say TCR, Treg and microbiome findings warrant further study.

Patients got ipilimumab 1 mg/kg beginning 14 to 28 days post-transplant. As to this clone: The antigen remains undetermined.

Method: immunoSEQ multiplex PCR; TCRdb's copy keeps in-frame clones and lacks some. Of about 16,000 clones listed, over 60% are singletons. The V end lost 4 bases, the J end lost 5 bases, and 12 bases lay between the germline ends. Looked up from germline, CDR1 is SGHNT and CDR2 is YYREEE (reference sequence). The length of the CDR3 is 14 residues. J is TRBJ2-2 and V is TRBV5-4; D possibly corresponds to TRBD2 (5 bases). This TCR was recovered from a male donor with diffuse large B-cell lymphoma. The sample here was PBMCs, taken in a trial of ipilimumab plus nivolumab as post-transplant consolidation. This CDR3 is CASSRGGATGELFF. For the CDR3, the DNA is TGTGCCAGCAGCCGTGGAGGAGCGACCGGGGAGCTGTTTTTT.